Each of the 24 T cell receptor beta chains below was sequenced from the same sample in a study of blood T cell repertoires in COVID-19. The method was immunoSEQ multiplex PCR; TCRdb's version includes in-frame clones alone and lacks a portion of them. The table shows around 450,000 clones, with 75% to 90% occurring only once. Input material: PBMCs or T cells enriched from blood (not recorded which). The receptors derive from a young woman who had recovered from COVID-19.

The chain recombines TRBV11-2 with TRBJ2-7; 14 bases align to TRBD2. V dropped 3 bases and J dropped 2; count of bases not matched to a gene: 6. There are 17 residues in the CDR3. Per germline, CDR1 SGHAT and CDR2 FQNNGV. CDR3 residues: CASSLTSGGARAYEQYF. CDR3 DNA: TGTGCCAGCAGCTTGACTAGCGGGGGGGCGAGGGCCTACGAGCAGTACTTC.

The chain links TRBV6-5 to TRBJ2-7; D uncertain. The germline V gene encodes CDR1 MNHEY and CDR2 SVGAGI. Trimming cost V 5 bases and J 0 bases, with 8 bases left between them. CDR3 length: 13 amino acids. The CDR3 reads CASSRLDSYEQYF. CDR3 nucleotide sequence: TGTGCCAGCAGTCGGTTAGACTCCTACGAGCAGTACTTC.

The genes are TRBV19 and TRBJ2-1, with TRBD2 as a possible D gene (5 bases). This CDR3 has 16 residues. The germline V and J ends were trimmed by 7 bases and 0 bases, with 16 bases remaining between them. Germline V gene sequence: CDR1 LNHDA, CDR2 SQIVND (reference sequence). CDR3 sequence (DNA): TGTGCCAGTAACGAGGGCAGCTTTAGCTCCTACAATGAGCAGTTCTTC. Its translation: CASNEGSFSSYNEQFF.

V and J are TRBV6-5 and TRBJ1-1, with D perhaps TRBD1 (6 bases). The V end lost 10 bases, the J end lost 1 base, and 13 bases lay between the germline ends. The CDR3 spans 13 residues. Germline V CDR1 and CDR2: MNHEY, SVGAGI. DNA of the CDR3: TGTGCCACCCAAGAGGGACAGAACACTGAAGCTTTCTTT. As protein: CATQEGQNTEAFF.

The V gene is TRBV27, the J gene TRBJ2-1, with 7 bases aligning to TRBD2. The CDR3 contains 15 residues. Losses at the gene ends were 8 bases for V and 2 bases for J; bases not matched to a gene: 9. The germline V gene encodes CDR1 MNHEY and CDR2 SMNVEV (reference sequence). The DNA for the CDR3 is TGTGCCAGCTCCGGGCTAGCGGCTCCCTACAATGAGCAGTTCTTC. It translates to CASSGLAAPYNEQFF.

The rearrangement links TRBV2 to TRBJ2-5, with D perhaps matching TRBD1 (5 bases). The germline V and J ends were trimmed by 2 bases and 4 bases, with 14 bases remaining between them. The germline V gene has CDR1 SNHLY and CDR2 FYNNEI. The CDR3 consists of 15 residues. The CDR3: CASSESGARGETQYF. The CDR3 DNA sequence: TGTGCCAGCAGTGAAAGTGGGGCCCGCGGAGAGACCCAGTACTTC.

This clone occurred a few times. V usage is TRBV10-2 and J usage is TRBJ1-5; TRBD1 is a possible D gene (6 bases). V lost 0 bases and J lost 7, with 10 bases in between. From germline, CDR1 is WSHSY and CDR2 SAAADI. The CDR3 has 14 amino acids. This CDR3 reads CASSESRGSQPQHF. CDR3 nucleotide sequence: TGCGCCAGCAGTGAGTCTAGGGGGTCCCAGCCCCAGCATTTT.

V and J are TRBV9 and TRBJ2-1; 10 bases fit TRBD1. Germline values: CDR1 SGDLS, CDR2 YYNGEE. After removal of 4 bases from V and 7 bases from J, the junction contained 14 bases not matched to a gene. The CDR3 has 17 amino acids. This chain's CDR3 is CASSHPGRDRGSNEQFF. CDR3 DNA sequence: TGTGCCAGCAGCCACCCTGGAAGGGACAGGGGTTCGAATGAGCAGTTCTTC.

The CDR3 DNA follows: TGTGCCAGCAGGCAGGGTACTAGCGGGGGGAACACCGGGGAGCTGTTTTTT. Translated, it gives CASRQGTSGGNTGELFF. The rearrangement joins TRBV5-4 to TRBJ2-2, with 11 nucleotides matching TRBD2. Germline V gene lookup returns CDR1 SGHNT and CDR2 YYREEE (reference sequence). The CDR3 loop spans 17 amino acids. J lost 1 base, V lost 5 bases, and 7 bases had no gene match.

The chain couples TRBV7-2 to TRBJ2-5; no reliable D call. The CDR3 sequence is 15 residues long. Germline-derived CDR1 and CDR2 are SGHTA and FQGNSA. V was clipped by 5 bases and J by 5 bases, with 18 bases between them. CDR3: CASSPQVSAVETQYF. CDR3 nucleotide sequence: TGTGCCAGCAGCCCCCAGGTGTCCGCAGTCGAGACCCAGTACTTC.

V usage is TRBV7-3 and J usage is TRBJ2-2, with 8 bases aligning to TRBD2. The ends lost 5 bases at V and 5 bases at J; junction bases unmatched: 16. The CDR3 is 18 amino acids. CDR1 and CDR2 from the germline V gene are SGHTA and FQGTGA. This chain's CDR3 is CASSAPRGAVGGTGELFF. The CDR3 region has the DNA TGTGCCAGCAGCGCCCCGCGGGGGGCCGTGGGTGGTACCGGGGAGCTGTTTTTT.

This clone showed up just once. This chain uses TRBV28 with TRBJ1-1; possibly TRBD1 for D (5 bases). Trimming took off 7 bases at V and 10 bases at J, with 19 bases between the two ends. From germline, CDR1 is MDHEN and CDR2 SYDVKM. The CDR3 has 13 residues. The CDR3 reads CASNRPAGRIAFF. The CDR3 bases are TGTGCCAGCAACCGCCCGGCGGGGCGGATAGCTTTCTTT.

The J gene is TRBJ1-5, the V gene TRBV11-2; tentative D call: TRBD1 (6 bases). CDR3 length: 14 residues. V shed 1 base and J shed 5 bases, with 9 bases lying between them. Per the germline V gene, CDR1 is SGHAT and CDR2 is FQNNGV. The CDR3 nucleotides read TGTGCCAGCAGCTTAGCAGGGGCGGATCAGCCCCAGCATTTT. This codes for CASSLAGADQPQHF.

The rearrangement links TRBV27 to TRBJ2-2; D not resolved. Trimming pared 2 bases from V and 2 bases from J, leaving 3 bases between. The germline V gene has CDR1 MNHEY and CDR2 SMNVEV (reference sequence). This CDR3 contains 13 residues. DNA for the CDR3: TGTGCCAGCAGTTTACTTAACACCGGGGAGCTGTTTTTT. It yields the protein CASSLLNTGELFF.

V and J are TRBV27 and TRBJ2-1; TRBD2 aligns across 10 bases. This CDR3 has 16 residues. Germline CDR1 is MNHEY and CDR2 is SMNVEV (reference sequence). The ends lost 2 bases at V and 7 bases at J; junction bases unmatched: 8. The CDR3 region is CASSLILSGGANEQFF. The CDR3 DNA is TGTGCCAGCAGTTTAATATTAAGCGGGGGGGCTAATGAGCAGTTCTTC.

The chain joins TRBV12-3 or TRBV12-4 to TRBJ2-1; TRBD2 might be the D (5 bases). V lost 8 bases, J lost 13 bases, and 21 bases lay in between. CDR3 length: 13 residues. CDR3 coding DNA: TGTGCCAGCGGCTCTTTCACGGGGTCCATTCAGTTCTTC. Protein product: CASGSFTGSIQFF.

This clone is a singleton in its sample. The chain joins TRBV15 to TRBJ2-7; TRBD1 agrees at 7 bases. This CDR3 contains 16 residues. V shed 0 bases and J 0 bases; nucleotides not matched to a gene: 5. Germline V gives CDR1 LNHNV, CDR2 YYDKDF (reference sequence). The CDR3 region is CATSRDKRDSSYEQYF. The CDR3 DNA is TGTGCCACCAGCAGAGATAAACGGGACAGCTCCTACGAGCAGTACTTC.

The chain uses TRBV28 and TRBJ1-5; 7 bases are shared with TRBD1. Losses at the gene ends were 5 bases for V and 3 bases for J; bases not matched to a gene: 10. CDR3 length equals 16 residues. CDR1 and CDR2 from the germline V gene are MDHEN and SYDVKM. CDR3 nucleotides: TGTGCCAGCAGTCCCCCCGACAGGGACCTCAATCAGCCCCAGCATTTT. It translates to CASSPPDRDLNQPQHF.

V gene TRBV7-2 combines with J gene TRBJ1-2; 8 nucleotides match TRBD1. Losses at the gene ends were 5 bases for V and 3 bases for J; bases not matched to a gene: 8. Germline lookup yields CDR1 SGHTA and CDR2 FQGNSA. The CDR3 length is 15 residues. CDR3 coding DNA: TGTGCCAGCAGCCCCGGACAGGGAACCTACTATGGCTACACCTTC. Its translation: CASSPGQGTYYGYTF.

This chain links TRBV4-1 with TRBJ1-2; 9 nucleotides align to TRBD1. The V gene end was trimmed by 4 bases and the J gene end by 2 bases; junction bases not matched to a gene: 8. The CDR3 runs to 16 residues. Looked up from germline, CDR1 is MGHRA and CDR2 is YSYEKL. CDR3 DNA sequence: TGCGCCAGCAGCCCCGGGGCGGGACAGGGAAACTATGGCTACACCTTC. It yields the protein CASSPGAGQGNYGYTF.

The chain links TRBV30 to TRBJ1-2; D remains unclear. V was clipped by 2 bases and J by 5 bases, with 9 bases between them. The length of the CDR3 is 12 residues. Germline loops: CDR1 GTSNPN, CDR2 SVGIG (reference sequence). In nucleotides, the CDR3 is TGTGCCTGGAGTTCCCTCTCTTATGGCTACACCTTC. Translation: CAWSSLSYGYTF.

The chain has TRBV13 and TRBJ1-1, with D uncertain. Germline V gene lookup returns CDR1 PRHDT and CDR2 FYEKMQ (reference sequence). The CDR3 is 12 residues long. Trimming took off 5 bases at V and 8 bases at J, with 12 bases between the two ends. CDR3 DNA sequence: TGTGCCAGCAGCCTCCCCCCAGGCGAAGCTTTCTTT. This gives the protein CASSLPPGEAFF. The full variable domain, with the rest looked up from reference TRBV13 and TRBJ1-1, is AAGVIQSPRHLIKEKRETATLKCYPIPRHDTVYWYQQGPGQDPQFLISFYEKMQSDKGSIPDRFSAQQFSDYHSELNMSSLELGDSALYFCASSLPPGEAFFGQGTRLTVV.

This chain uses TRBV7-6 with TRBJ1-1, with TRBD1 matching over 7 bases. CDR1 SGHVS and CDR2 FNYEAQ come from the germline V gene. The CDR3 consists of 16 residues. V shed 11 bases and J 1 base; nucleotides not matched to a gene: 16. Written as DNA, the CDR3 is TGTGCCGGAAGACAGGGTAAGACAAGGGGGAACACTGAAGCTTTCTTT. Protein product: CAGRQGKTRGNTEAFF.

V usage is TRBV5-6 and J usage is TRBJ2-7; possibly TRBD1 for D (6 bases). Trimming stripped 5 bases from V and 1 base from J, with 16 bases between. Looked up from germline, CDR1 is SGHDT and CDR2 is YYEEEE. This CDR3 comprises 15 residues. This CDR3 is CASSFGTLESYEQYF. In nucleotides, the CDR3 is TGTGCCAGCAGTTTTGGGACACTAGAATCCTACGAGCAGTACTTC.